This entry is about one T cell receptor beta chain. The antigen is not known. The sample is drawn from a study of cytomegalovirus exposure and HLA in healthy donors. Overall study findings and caveats: Reported results showed that the classifier diagnosed cytomegalovirus status with high specificity and sensitivity. Testing in vitro showed a few CMV-associated chains specific for CMV antigens.

13 Jbeta primers and 60 Vbeta primers were used for the PCR. Data came from immunoSEQ multiplex PCR; TCRdb stores just in-frame clones and leaves some out. The sample holds around 76,000 clones. Germline V gene sequence: CDR1 LGHNA, CDR2 YSLEER. The CDR3 spans 16 residues. V was clipped by 1 base and J by 6 bases, with 17 bases between them. This chain connects TRBV4-3 to TRBJ2-3; D unresolved. This clonotype was sampled from a man aged 40-49 years in good health and CMV-seronegative. Sequencing input: PBMCs. DNA for the CDR3: TGCGCCAGCAGCCAAGTCTCAGCGAACAATGAGGATACGCAGTATTTT. It translates to CASSQVSANNEDTQYF.